This T cell receptor (beta chain) was obtained from a study of TIL therapy for anti-PD-1-resistant metastatic lung cancer. This sample's time point: pre-treatment sample, taken before nivolumab and TIL therapy. Trimming removed 1 base from V and 0 bases from J, with 13 bases in between. CDR3 length equals 17 residues. The germline gives CDR1 LGHDT, CDR2 YNNKEL (reference sequence). The immunoSEQ assay was v3. Clones were sequenced by immunoSEQ multiplex PCR, and TCRdb holds only the in-frame ones, with some missing. The sample includes approximately 50,000 clones, approximately 75% of them seen just once.

The chain uses TRBV3-1 (or the pseudogene TRBV3-2) and TRBJ2-4, with D possibly being TRBD1 (6 bases). Specimen: blood, collected at baseline. The clonotype was recovered from a person between 30 and 79 years old with non-small cell lung cancer. The CDR3 loop is CASSQALGALAKNIQYF. DNA for the CDR3: TGTGCCAGCAGCCAAGCGTTGGGGGCCTTAGCCAAAAACATTCAGTACTTC.